A single T cell receptor (beta chain) is shown here with its context. The source of the sample is a study of blood T cell repertoires in COVID-19. Study-wide context: The United States, Italy and Spain were the sources of the acute and convalescent COVID-19 samples.

As originally analysed: Reference gene primer amplification gave nucleated cell count estimates. Data came from immunoSEQ multiplex PCR; TCRdb stores just in-frame clones and leaves some out. V and J calls and clone size are copied from that table; D and trimming were computed from the DNA. The sample carries around 150,000 clones, roughly 93% recorded once. V was clipped by 5 bases and J by 9 bases; unmatched bases: 3. The CDR3 runs to 14 residues. Germline CDR1 ENHRY, CDR2 SYGVKD. Sequencing used peripheral blood. The chain carries TRBV10-3 and TRBJ1-6; 11 bases agree with TRBD1. This sequence originates from a woman aged 55-70 years with COVID-19, enrolled during active disease. The CDR3 nucleotides read TGTGCCATCAGTCGCGGACAGGGGGCTTCACCCCTCCACTTT. This encodes CAISRGQGASPLHF.